The present entry profiles one TCR beta chain with its context. Its antigen remains unidentified. This specimen belongs to a study of T cell repertoires in cytomegalovirus infection. Trimming took 0 bases from V and 5 from J, leaving 19 bases between them. From germline, CDR1 is SGHTA and CDR2 FQGNSA. The CDR3 sequence is 17 residues long. TCRdb reprocessed the reads with MiXCR, giving one entry per CDR3 protein. The sample lists some 500,000 distinct CDR3 sequences; about 40% were seen once. Study results and limitations: The ex vivo response was dominated by HLA-C-restricted CMV-specific TCR beta clonotypes. Cumulative frequency of public TCR beta families picked out carriers of CMV plus the relevant HLA.

The sequences come from cultured PBMCs, collected from culture after CMV antigen stimulation. The chain joins TRBV7-2 to TRBJ1-1; weak D call: TRBD1 (6 bases). The TCR comes from a human donor in good health (CMV status not recorded). Some clones in this sample may be carry-over from other donors' samples. CDR3 loop: CASSLARGLRGRTEAFF. The CDR3 DNA is TGTGCCAGCAGCTTAGCGAGAGGGTTGAGGGGGAGGACTGAAGCTTTCTTT.